The entry that follows covers one TCR beta chain sequence. Its specificity is unknown. Method: immunoSEQ multiplex PCR; TCRdb's copy keeps in-frame clones and lacks some. The sample has over 30,000 clones, about 80% seen once. Stated time point: baseline, week 1 (first vaccination visit). Treatment of the sample: pre-vaccination baseline after standard-of-care therapy. New WHO grade 3 or 4 IDH1-mutant, ATRX-lost astrocytomas were present in all donors. These data belong to a study of a mutant IDH1 vaccine in newly diagnosed glioma. Across the whole study: The treated group averaged about 39 years old and was roughly 62% male, approximately 38% female. Antecedent treatment encompassed radiotherapy, temozolomide, or their combination; the majority received both. The study's findings and limits: Among all patients, vaccine-induced immune responses occurred in about 93%.

Germline trimming cut 7 bases from V and 7 bases from J; bases unmatched to any gene: 9. CDR3 length: 14 amino acids. Germline CDR1 LNHNV, CDR2 YYDKDF (reference sequence). The sequence was obtained from a man in his forties or fifties with glioma. Some clones in this sample may be carry-over from other donors' samples. The sequencing used peripheral blood mononuclear cells (PBMCs), collected from a glioma patient treated with radiotherapy, temozolomide or both. The chain uses TRBV15 and TRBJ2-3, with 9 bases fitting TRBD1. The CDR3 DNA follows: TGTGCCACCACCGAGGACAGGGGCCTAAATACGCAGTATTTT. Encoded protein: CATTEDRGLNTQYF.